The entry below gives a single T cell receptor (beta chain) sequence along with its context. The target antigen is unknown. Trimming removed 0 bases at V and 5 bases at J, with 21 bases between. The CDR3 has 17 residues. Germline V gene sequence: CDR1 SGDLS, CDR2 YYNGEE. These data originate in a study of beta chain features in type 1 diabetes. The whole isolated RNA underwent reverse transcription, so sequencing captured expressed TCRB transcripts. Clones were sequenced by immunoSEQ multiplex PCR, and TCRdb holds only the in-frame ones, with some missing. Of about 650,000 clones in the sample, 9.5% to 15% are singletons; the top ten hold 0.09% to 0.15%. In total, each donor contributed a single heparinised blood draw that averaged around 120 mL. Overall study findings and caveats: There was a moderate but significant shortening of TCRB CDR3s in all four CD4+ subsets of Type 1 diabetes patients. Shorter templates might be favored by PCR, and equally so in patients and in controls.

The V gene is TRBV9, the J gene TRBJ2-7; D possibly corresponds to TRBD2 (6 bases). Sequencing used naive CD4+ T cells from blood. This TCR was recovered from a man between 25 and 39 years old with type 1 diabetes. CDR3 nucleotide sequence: TGTGCCAGCAGCGTAGATGCGGGGAATGCAGTCCCGAACGAGCAGTACTTC. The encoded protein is CASSVDAGNAVPNEQYF.